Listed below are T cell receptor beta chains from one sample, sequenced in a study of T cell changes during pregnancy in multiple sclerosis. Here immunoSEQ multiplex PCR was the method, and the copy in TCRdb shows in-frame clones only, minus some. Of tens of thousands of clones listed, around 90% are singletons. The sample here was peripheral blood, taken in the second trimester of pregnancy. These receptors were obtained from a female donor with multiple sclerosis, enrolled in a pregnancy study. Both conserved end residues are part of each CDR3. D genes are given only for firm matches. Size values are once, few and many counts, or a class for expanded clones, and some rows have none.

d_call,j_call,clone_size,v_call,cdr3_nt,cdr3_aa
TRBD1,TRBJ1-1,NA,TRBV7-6,TGTGCCAGCAGCTTAGGGACAGGGAGAGCGAACACTGAAGCTTTCTTT,CASSLGTGRANTEAFF
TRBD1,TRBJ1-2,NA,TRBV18,TGTGCCAGCTCACCAACGGGACAGGGGTTTGGCTACACCTTC,CASSPTGQGFGYTF
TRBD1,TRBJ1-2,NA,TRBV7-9,TGTGCCAGCAGCATTCGAGGTTCGGGACAGGGGTTTGAAAACTATGGCTACACCTTC,CASSIRGSGQGFENYGYTF
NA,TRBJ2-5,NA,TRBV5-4,TGTGCCAGCAGCTTCCCCATGTCCGGGAAAGAGACCCAGTACTTC,CASSFPMSGKETQYF
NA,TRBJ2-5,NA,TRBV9,TGTGCCAGCAGCCCCCAGGGGACAACCGGCGAGACCCAGTACTTC,CASSPQGTTGETQYF
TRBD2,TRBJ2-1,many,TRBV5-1,TGCGCCAGCAGCTTGGCCAGCGGGGGAGAGCAGTTCTTC,CASSLASGGEQFF
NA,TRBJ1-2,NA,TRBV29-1,TGCAGCGTTGAATCCAGAATCAACTATGGCTACACCTTC,CSVESRINYGYTF
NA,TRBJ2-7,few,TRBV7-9,TGTGCCAGCAGCAACCACGGAGACTACGAGCAGTACTTC,CASSNHGDYEQYF
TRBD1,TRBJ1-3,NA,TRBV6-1,TGTGCCAGCAGTGGAGGGACAGCTGGAAACACCATATATTTT,CASSGGTAGNTIYF
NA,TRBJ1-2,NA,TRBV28,TGTGCCAGCAGTTTTTCGGGGTTCAACTATGGCTACACCTTC,CASSFSGFNYGYTF
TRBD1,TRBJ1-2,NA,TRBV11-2,TGTGCCAGCAGCGCCCGGGACAGGGGGAACTATGGCTACACCTTC,CASSARDRGNYGYTF
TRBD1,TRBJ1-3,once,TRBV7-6,TGTGCCAGCAGCGTGGGACAGAGCTCTGGAAACACCATATATTTT,CASSVGQSSGNTIYF
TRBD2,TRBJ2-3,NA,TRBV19,TGTGCCAGTAGTAAACTAGCGGGGGGGAGCACAGATACGCAGTATTTT,CASSKLAGGSTDTQYF